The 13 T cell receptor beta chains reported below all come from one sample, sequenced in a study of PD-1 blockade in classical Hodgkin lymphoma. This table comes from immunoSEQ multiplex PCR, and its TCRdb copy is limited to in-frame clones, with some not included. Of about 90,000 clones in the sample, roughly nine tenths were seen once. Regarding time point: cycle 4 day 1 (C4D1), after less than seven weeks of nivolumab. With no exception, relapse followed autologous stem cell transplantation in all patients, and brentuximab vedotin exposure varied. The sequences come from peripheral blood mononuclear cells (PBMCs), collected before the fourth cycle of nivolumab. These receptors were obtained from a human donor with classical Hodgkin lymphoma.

As DNA, the CDR3 is TGTGCCAGTAACCCCTCAGGGGGTAATTCACCCCTCCACTTT. The encoded protein is CASNPSGGNSPLHF. This chain joins TRBV19 and TRBJ1-6; 7 nucleotides line up with TRBD1. Trimming cost V 7 bases and J 6 bases; bases outside gene matches: 6. The CDR3 runs to 14 residues. CDR1 is LNHDA and CDR2 is SQIVND in the germline V gene (reference sequence).

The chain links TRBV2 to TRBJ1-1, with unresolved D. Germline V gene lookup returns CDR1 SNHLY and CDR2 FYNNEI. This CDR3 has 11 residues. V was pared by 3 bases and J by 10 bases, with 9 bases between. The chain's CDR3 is CASSDSVGAFF. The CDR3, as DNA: TGTGCCAGCAGTGACTCTGTTGGAGCTTTCTTT.

CDR3 nucleotide sequence: TGTGCCAGCACCATAAGCGGACTAGCCAAAAACATTCAGTACTTC. Translated: CASTISGLAKNIQYF. V gene TRBV13 combines with J gene TRBJ2-4; D might be TRBD2 (5 bases). Per germline, CDR1 PRHDT and CDR2 FYEKMQ (reference sequence). Trimming left V 7 bases short and J 0 bases short, with 13 bases between. The CDR3 extends over 15 amino acids.

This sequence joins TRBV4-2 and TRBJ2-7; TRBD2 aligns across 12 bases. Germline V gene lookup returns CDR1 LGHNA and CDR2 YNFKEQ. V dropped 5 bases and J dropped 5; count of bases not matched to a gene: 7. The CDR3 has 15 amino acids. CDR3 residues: CASSLRTSGVNEQYF. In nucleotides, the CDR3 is TGTGCCAGCAGCTTACGGACTAGCGGGGTCAACGAGCAGTACTTC.

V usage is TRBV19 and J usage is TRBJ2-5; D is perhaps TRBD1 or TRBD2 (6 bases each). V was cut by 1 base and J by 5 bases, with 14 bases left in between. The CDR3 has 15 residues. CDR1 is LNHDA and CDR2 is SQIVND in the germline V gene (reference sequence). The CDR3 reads CASSIVGGTGETQYF. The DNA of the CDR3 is TGTGCCAGTAGTATAGTAGGGGGGACGGGTGAGACCCAGTACTTC.

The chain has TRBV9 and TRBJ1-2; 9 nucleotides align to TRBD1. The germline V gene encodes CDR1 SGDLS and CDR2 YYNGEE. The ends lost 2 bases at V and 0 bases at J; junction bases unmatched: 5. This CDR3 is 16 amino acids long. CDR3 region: CASSVGTGTTNYGYTF. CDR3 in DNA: TGTGCCAGCAGCGTCGGGACAGGGACCACTAACTATGGCTACACCTTC.

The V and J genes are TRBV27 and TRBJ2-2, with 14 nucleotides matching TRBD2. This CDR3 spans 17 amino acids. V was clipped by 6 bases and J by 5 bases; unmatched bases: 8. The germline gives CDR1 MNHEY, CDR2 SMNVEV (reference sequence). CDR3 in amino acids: CASRRGLAGGRTGELFF. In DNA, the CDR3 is TGTGCCAGCAGACGTGGACTAGCGGGGGGACGGACCGGGGAGCTGTTTTTT.

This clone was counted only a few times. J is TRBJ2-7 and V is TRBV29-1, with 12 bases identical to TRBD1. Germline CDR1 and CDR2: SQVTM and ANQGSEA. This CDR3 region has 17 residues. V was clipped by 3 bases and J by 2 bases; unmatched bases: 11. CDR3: CSVDGLGQGADTYEQYF. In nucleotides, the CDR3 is TGCAGCGTTGATGGTTTGGGACAGGGGGCCGACACCTACGAGCAGTACTTC.

The CDR3 bases are TGTGCCAGCACCACTCCGGGCCCCGGGTGGGAGCAGTACTTC. Amino acids: CASTTPGPGWEQYF. The chain couples TRBV28 to TRBJ2-7; D not resolved. Germline V gives CDR1 MDHEN, CDR2 SYDVKM. Trimming pared 7 bases from V and 7 bases from J, leaving 20 bases between. The CDR3 runs 14 residues.

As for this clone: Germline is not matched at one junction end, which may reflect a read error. CDR3 region: CASSSGHQGTQYF. The CDR3 DNA sequence: TGTGCCAGTAGTTCGGGACACCAAGGGACCCAGTACTTC. The V call is TRBV19, the J call TRBJ2-5, with D possibly being TRBD1 (6 bases). This CDR3 is built from 13 residues. Germline values: CDR1 LNHDA, CDR2 SQIVND (reference sequence).

The CDR3: CASSYSILGWYEQYF. The CDR3, as DNA: TGTGCCAGCAGTTACTCGATCCTGGGGTGGTACGAGCAGTACTTC. This sequence joins TRBV6-5 and TRBJ2-7; D unresolved. The germline V gene has CDR1 MNHEY and CDR2 SVGAGI. The V end was cut by 0 bases, the J end by 4 bases, with 13 bases between. The CDR3 loop spans 15 amino acids.

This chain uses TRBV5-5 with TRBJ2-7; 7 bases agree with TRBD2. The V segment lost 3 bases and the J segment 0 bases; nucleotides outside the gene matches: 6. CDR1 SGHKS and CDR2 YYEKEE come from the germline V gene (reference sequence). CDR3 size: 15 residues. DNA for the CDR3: TGTGCCAGCAGCTCAGACCCGGGGGGCTCCTACGAGCAGTACTTC. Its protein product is CASSSDPGGSYEQYF.

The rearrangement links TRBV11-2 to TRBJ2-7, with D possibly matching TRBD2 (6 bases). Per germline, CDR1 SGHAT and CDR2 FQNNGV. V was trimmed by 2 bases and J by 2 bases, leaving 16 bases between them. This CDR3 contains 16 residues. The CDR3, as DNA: TGTGCCAGCAGCTTAATGCTTGCGGGGCGTACCTACGAGCAGTACTTC. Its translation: CASSLMLAGRTYEQYF.